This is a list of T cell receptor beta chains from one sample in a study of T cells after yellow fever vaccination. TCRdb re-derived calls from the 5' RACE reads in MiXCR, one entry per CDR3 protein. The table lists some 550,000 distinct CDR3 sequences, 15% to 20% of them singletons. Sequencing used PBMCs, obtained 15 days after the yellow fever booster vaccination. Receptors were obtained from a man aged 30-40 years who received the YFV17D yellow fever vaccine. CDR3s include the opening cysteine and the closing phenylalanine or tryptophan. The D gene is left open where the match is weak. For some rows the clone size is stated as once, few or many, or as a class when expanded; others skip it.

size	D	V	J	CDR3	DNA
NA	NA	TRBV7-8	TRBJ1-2	CASSLAGRLYGYTF	TGTGCCAGCAGCTTAGCGGGACGTCTCTATGGCTACACCTTC
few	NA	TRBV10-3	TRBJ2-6	CAISVGGSTGANVLTF	TGTGCCATCAGTGTGGGGGGTTCAACTGGGGCCAACGTCCTGACTTTC
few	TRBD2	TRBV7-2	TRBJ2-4	CASSFSGSMAKNIQYF	TGTGCCAGCAGCTTTAGCGGGAGTATGGCCAAAAACATTCAGTACTTC
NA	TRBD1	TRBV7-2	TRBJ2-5	CASSLGGTGGAETQYF	TGTGCCAGCAGCTTAGGGGGTACAGGGGGCGCTGAGACCCAGTACTTC
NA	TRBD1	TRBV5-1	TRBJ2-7	CASSLNGQGVGEQYF	TGCGCCAGCAGCCTAAACGGACAGGGAGTGGGTGAGCAGTACTTC
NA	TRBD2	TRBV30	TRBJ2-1	CAWRWLTSGRNYNEQFF	TGTGCCTGGAGGTGGCTGACTAGCGGGAGGAACTACAATGAGCAGTTCTTC
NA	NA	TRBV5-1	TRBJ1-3	CASSPPAGNTIYF	TGCGCCAGCAGCCCCCCAGCGGGAAACACCATATATTTT
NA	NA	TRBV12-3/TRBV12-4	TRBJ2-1	CASSSYPGLDYNEQFF	TGTGCCAGCAGCTCATACCCGGGACTGGACTACAATGAGCAGTTCTTC
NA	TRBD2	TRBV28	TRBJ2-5	CASSLAGGLQQTQYF	TGTGCCAGCAGTTTAGCGGGAGGGCTTCAACAGACCCAGTACTTC
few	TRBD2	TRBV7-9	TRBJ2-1	CASSLAGTSLNDNEQFF	TGTGCCAGCAGCTTAGCGGGGACTAGCCTTAATGACAATGAGCAGTTCTTC
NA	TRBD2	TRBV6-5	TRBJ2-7	CASSSPGVAGAYEQYF	TGTGCCAGCAGTTCTCCGGGGGTAGCGGGAGCATACGAGCAGTACTTC
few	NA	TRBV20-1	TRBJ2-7	CSARDRWREQYF	TGCAGTGCTAGAGACAGGTGGCGCGAGCAGTACTTC
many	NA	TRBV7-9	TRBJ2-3	CASSVDTQYF	TGTGCCAGCAGTGTCGATACGCAGTATTTT
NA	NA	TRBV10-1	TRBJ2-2	CASSGGRTGELFF	TGCGCCAGCAGTGGGGGGCGCACCGGGGAGCTGTTTTTT
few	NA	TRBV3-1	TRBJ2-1	CASSQVQGRTEQFF	TGTGCCAGCAGCCAAGTACAGGGGAGGACTGAGCAGTTCTTC
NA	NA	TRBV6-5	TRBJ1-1	CASSYPTRASEAFF	TGTGCCAGCAGTTACCCGACAAGGGCCTCTGAAGCTTTCTTT
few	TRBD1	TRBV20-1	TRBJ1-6	CSAFSGQEDNSPLHF	TGCAGTGCTTTCTCGGGACAGGAAGATAATTCACCCCTCCACTTT
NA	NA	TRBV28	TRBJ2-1	CASGLGDNEQFF	TGTGCCAGCGGCCTAGGGGACAATGAGCAGTTCTTC
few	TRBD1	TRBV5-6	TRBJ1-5	CASSRWDRNQPQHF	TGTGCCAGCAGCCGTTGGGACAGAAATCAGCCCCAGCATTTT
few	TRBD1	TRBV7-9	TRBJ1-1	CASSFGDRGDTEAFF	TGTGCCAGCAGCTTTGGGGACAGGGGTGACACTGAAGCTTTCTTT
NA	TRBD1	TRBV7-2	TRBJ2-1	CASRLTGTGGQFF	TGTGCCAGCAGGTTAACCGGGACAGGGGGTCAGTTCTTC
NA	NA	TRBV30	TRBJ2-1	CAWSDRYGEFF	TGTGCCTGGAGTGACCGGTACGGCGAATTCTTC
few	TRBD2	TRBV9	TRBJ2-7	CASSVAGTSGQGAYEQYF	TGTGCCAGCAGCGTAGCCGGGACTAGCGGCCAAGGGGCCTACGAGCAGTACTTC
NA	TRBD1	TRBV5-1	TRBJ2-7	CASSNGQGYEQYF	TGCGCCAGCAGCAACGGACAGGGGTACGAGCAGTACTTC
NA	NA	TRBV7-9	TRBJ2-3	CASQAMDGDTQYF	TGTGCCAGCCAAGCCATGGATGGAGATACGCAGTATTTT
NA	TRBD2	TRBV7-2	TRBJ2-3	CASSLGGLAGVDTQYF	TGTGCCAGCAGCTTAGGGGGACTAGCGGGAGTAGATACGCAGTATTTT
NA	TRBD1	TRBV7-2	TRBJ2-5	CASSLHRGRKTQYF	TGTGCCAGCAGCCTTCACAGGGGTAGGAAGACCCAGTACTTC